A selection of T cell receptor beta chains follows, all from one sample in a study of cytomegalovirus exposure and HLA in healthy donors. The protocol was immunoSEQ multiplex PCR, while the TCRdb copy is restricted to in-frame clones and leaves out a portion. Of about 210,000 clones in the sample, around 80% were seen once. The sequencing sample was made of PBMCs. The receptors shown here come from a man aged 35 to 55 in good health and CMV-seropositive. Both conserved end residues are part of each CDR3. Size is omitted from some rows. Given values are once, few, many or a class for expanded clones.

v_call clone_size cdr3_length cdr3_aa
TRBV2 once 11 CASSQVNEQFF
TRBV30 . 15 CAWSEDSTNTGELFF
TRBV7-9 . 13 CASSRVLGDEQYF
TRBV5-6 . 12 CASSFVRDEQFF
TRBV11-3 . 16 CASSFGTSGVTDTQYF
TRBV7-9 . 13 CASSPGTNYGYTF
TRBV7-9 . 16 CASSLGLAGSYNEQFF
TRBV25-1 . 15 CASSDTREFLETQYF
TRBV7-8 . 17 CASSLVPSGRRSYEQYF
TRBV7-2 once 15 CASSTGQIRGNEQFF
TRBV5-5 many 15 CASSTSGHRFYGYTF
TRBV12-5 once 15 CASGLPRGRLEGYTF
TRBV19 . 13 CASRGGSNQPQHF
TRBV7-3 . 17 CASSPKGGGISSYEQYF
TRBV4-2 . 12 CASSQGRTEAFF
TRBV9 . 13 CASSPRGRNEQFF
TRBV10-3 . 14 CATRGLALGDTQYF
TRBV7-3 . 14 CASSIQGALNEQFF
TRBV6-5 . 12 CASSGTYNEQFF
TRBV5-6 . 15 CASSRDRGQTQPQHF
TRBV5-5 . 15 CASSLVAGVGNIQYF
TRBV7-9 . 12 CASRPTGIQAFF
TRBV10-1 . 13 CASSESTGSEQYF
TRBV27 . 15 CASSFKAGTVYEQYF
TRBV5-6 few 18 CASSRITLRDREFNEQFF
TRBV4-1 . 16 CASSQEATISSYEQYF
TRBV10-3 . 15 CAISLSGRPDYEQYF
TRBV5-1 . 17 CASSFSGTGSTNEKLFF
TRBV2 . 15 CASSPARSSYNEQFF